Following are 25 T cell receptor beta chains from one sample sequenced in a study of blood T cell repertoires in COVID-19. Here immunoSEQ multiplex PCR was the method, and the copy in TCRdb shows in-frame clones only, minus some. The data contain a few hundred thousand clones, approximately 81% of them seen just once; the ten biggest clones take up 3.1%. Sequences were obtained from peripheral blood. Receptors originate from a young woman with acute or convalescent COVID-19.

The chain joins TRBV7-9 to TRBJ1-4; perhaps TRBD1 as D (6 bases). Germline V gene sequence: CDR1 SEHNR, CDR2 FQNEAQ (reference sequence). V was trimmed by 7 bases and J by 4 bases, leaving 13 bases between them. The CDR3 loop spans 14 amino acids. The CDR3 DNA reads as TGTGCCAGCACCACGGACAGCATTAATGAAAAACTGTTTTTT. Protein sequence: CASTTDSINEKLFF. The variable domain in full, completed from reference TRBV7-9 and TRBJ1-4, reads DTGVSQNPRHKITKRGQNVTFRCDPISEHNRLYWYRQTLGQGPEFLTYFQNEAQLEKSRLLSDRFSAERPKGSFSTLEIQRTEQGDSAMYLCASTTDSINEKLFFGSGTQLSVL.

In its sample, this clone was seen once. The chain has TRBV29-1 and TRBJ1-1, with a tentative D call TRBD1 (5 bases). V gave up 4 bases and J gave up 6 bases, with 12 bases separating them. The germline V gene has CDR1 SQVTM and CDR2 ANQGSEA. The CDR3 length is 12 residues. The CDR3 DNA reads TGCAGCGTTGTGTGGGGCGAGGCTGAAGCTTTCTTT. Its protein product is CSVVWGEAEAFF.

The CDR3 nucleotides read TGTGCCAGCAGTTTGACAGGCCACTCTGGAAACACCATATATTTT. This codes for CASSLTGHSGNTIYF. The chain uses TRBV28 and TRBJ1-3; tentatively, D is TRBD1 (6 bases). V shed 3 bases and J shed 0 bases, with 9 bases lying between them. CDR3 length: 15 amino acids. In germline, CDR1 is MDHEN, CDR2 SYDVKM.

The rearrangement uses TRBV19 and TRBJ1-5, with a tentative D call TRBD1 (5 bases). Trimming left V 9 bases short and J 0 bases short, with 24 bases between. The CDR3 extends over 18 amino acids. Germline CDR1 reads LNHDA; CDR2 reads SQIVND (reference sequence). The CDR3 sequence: CASEGGFGAGHSNQPQHF. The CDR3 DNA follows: TGTGCCAGCGAGGGAGGTTTTGGGGCAGGGCATAGCAATCAGCCCCAGCATTTT.

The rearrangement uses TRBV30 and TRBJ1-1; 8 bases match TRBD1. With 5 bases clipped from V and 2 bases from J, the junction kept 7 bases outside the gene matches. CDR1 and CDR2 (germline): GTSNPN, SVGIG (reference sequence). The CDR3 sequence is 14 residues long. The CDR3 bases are TGTGCCTGGGACACGGGACAGGCCAACACTGAAGCTTTCTTT. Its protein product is CAWDTGQANTEAFF.

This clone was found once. The CDR3 protein is CASSLAGTGGNNEQFF. CDR3 coding DNA: TGTGCCAGCAGCTTAGCCGGGACAGGGGGCAACAATGAGCAGTTCTTC. The chain employs TRBV7-8 and TRBJ2-1, with TRBD1 identical over 12 bases. V gave up 0 bases and J gave up 5 bases; unmatched junction bases: 2. The CDR3 has 16 amino acids. Germline CDR1 reads SGHVS; CDR2 reads FQNEAQ.

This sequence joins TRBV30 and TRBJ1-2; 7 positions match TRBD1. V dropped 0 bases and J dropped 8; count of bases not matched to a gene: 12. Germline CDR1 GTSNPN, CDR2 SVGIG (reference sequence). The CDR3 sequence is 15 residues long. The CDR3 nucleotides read TGTGCCTGGAGTGTAGGGGACAGAGGTTCTTCGGGCTACACCTTC. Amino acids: CAWSVGDRGSSGYTF.

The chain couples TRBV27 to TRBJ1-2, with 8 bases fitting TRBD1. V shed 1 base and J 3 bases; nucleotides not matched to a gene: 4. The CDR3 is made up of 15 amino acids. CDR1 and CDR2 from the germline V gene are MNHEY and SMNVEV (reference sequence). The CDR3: CASSLLGTGDYGYTF. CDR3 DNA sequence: TGTGCCAGCAGTTTATTGGGGACAGGCGACTATGGCTACACCTTC.

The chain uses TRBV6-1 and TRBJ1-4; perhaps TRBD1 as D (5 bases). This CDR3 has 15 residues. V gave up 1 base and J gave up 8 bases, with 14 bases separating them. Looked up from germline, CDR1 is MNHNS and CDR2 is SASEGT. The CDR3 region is CASSEVAGIEEKLFF. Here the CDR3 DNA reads TGTGCCAGCAGTGAAGTGGCAGGGATAGAGGAAAAACTGTTTTTT.

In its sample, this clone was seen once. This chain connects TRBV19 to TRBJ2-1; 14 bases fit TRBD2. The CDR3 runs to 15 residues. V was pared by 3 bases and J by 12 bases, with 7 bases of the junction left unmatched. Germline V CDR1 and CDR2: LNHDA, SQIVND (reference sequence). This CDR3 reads CASSIWGLAGDVQFF. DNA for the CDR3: TGTGCCAGTAGTATTTGGGGACTAGCGGGAGATGTGCAGTTCTTC.

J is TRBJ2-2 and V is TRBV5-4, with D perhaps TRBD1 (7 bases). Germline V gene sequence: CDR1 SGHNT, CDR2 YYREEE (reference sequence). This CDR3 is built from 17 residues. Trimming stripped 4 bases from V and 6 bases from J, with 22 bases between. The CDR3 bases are TGTGCCAGCAGCCGGAGGGGGCCAGCGGTCGCGGCCGGGGAGCTGTTTTTT. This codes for CASSRRGPAVAAGELFF.

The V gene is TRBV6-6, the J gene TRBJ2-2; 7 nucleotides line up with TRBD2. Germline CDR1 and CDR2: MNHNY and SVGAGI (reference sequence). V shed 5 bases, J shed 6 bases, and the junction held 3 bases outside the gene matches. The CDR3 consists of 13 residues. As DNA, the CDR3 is TGTGCCAGCAGTGGACTAGAGGCCGGGGAGCTGTTTTTT. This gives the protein CASSGLEAGELFF.

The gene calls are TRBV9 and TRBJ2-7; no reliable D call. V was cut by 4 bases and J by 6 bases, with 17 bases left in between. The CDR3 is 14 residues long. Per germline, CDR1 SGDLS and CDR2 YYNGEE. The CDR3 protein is CASSLGPGPSEQYF. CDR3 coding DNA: TGTGCCAGCAGCCTGGGTCCTGGCCCTAGCGAGCAGTACTTC.

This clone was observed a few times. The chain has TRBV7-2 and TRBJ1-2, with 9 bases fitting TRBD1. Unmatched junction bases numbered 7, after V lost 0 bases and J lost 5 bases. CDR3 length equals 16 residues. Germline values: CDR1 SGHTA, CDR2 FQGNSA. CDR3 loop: CASSLAGTGIEYGYTF. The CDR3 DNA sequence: TGTGCCAGCAGCTTAGCCGGGACAGGGATAGAGTATGGCTACACCTTC.

CDR3 sequence reads: CASSPFAVGTSGINEQFF. The CDR3 nucleotides are TGTGCCAGCTCACCATTCGCCGTGGGGACTAGCGGGATTAATGAGCAGTTCTTC. The chain has TRBV18 and TRBJ2-1, with TRBD2 matching over 13 bases. The trim removed 2 bases at V and 7 bases at J, leaving 11 bases unmatched. From germline, CDR1 is KGHSH and CDR2 LQKENI. This CDR3 spans 18 amino acids.

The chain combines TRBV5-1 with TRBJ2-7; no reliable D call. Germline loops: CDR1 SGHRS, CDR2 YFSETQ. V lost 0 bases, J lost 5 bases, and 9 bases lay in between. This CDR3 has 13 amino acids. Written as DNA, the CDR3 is TGCGCCAGCAGCTTGGCCCCAGGCCACGAGCAGTACTTC. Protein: CASSLAPGHEQYF.

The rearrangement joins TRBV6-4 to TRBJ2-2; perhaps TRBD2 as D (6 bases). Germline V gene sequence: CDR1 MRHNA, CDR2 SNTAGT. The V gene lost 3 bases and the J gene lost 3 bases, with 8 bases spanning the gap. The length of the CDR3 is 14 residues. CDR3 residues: CASSEGEDTGELFF. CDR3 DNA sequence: TGTGCCAGCAGTGAGGGGGAGGACACCGGGGAGCTGTTTTTT.

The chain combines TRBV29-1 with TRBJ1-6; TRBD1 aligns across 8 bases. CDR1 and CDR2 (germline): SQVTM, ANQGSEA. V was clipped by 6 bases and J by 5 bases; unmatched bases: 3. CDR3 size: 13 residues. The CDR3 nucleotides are TGCAGCGTGGGGACAGGAAATAATTCACCCCTCCACTTT. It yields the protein CSVGTGNNSPLHF.

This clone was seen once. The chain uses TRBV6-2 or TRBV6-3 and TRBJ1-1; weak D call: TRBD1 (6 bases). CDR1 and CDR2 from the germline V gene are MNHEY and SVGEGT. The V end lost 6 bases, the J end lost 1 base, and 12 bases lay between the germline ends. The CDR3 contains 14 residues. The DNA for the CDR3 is TGTGCCAGCAGCATACAGGGCACGAACACTGAAGCTTTCTTT. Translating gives CASSIQGTNTEAFF.

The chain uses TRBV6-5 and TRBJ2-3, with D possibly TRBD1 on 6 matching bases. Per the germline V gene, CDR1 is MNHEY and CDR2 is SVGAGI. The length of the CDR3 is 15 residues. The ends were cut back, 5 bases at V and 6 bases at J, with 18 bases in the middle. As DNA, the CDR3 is TGTGCCAGCAGTCCGGGACACTTAGCGAGCGATACGCAGTATTTT. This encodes CASSPGHLASDTQYF.

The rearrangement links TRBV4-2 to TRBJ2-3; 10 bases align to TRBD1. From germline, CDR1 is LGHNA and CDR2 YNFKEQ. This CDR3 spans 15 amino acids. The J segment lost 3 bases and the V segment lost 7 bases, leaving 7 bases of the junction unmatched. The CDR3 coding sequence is TGTGCCAGCACCCATGGGACAGGGGTTACAGATACGCAGTATTTT. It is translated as CASTHGTGVTDTQYF.

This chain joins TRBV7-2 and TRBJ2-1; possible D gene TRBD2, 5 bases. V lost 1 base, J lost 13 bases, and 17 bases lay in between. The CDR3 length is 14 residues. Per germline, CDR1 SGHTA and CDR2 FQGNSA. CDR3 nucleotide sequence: TGTGCCAGCAGCTTAGAGCCCCAGCGGCTAGCTCAGTTCTTC. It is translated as CASSLEPQRLAQFF.

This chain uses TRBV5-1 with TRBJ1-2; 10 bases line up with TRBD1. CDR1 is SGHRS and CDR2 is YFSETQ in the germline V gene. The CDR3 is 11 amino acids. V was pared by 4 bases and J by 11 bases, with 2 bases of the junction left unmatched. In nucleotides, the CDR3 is TGCGCCAGCAGCCGGGACAGGGGTTACACCTTC. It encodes CASSRDRGYTF. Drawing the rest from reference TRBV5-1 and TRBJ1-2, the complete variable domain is KAGVTQTPRYLIKTRGQQVTLSCSPISGHRSVSWYQQTPGQGLQFLFEYFSETQRNKGNFPGRFSGRQFSNSRSEMNVSTLELGDSALYLCASSRDRGYTFGSGTRLTVV.

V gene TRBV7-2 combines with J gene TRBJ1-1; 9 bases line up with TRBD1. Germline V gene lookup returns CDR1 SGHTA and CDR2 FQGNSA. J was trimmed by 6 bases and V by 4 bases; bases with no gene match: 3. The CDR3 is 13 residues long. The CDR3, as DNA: TGTGCCAGCAGCTGGGACAGGGCTCCTGAAGCTTTCTTT. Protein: CASSWDRAPEAFF. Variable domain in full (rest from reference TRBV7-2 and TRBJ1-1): GAGVSQSPSNKVTEKGKDVELRCDPISGHTALYWYRQSLGQGLEFLIYFQGNSAPDKSGLPSDRFSAERTGGSVSTLTIQRTQQEDSAVYLCASSWDRAPEAFFGQGTRLTVV.

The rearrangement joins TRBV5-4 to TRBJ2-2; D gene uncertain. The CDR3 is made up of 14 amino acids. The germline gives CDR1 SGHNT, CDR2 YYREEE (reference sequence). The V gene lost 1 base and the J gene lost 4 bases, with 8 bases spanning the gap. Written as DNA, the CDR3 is TGTGCCAGCAGCTTGTTTTCGGGCACCGGGGAGCTGTTTTTT. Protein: CASSLFSGTGELFF.